One and the same sample provided the 30 T cell receptor beta chains below, sequenced in a study of graft-versus-host responses after intestinal transplantation. Once graft tissue had been processed, intraepithelial and lamina propria lymphocytes were released. Using immunoSEQ multiplex PCR, the repertoire was profiled, and TCRdb retains in-frame clones only, with some absent. The data hold about 29,000 clones, with about three quarters observed a single time. Sample: ileum tissue, taken 98 days after intestinal transplantation. The receptors shown here come from a human patient who received an intestinal transplant, so some T cells may come from the graft donor.

The V gene is TRBV5-4, the J gene TRBJ2-6, with D unresolved. In germline, CDR1 is SGHNT, CDR2 YYREEE (reference sequence). This CDR3 region has 16 residues. V was clipped by 4 bases and J by 4 bases, with 15 bases between them. CDR3 DNA sequence: TGTGCCAGCAGCCTAGGGCAGTCTCTGGGGGCCAACGTCCTGACTTTC. Protein: CASSLGQSLGANVLTF.

The rearrangement uses TRBV30 and TRBJ1-5; no definite D call. The germline gives CDR1 GTSNPN, CDR2 SVGIG (reference sequence). Trimming removed 0 bases from V and 4 bases from J, with 13 bases in between. The CDR3 is made up of 15 amino acids. The CDR3 loop is CAWSVTPGDNQPQHF. The CDR3 nucleotides read TGTGCCTGGAGTGTAACGCCAGGCGATAATCAGCCCCAGCATTTT. The full variable domain, rest sourced from reference TRBV30 and TRBJ1-5, is SQTIHQWPATLVQPVGSPLSLECTVEGTSNPNLYWYRQAAGRGLQLLFYSVGIGQISSEVPQNLSASRPQDRQFILSSKKLLLSDSGFYLCAWSVTPGDNQPQHFGDGTRLSIL.

A few counts support this clone. This chain connects TRBV5-4 to TRBJ2-1; D call uncertain. With 0 bases removed from V and 7 bases from J, the gap between germline ends came to 5 bases. The germline gives CDR1 SGHNT, CDR2 YYREEE (reference sequence). CDR3 length equals 12 residues. CDR3 coding DNA: TGTGCCAGCAGCTTGGTCCGGAATGAGCAGTTCTTC. This gives the protein CASSLVRNEQFF.

J is TRBJ2-1 and V is TRBV5-6, with 11 bases fitting TRBD2. The CDR3 is 18 amino acids. V lost 1 base to trimming and J lost 1 base; unmatched junction nucleotides: 7. Germline V gives CDR1 SGHDT, CDR2 YYEEEE. CDR3 nucleotide sequence: TGTGCCAGCAGCTTGAGTAGCGGGGGGGCTCCGTCCTACAATGAGCAGTTCTTC. As protein: CASSLSSGGAPSYNEQFF.

This chain joins TRBV19 and TRBJ1-5; the match to TRBD1 covers 7 bases. Trimming at V came to 9 bases and at J to 0 bases, leaving 2 bases not matched to a gene. Germline-derived CDR1 and CDR2 are LNHDA and SQIVND (reference sequence). There are 13 residues in the CDR3. CDR3 nucleotides: TGTGCCAGCCGGGACAGTAGCAATCAGCCCCAGCATTTT. It encodes CASRDSSNQPQHF.

This clone was counted once. The gene calls are TRBV5-6 and TRBJ1-2; the match to TRBD1 covers 7 bases. Germline CDR1 reads SGHDT; CDR2 reads YYEEEE. The CDR3 is 14 amino acids. The trim removed 3 bases at V and 8 bases at J, leaving 10 bases unmatched. The CDR3 coding sequence is TGTGCCAGCAGCTCGGGACAGACTTTTTGGGGCTACACCTTC. It is translated as CASSSGQTFWGYTF.

The V and J genes are TRBV28 and TRBJ2-7, with D maybe TRBD2 (6 bases). The CDR3 extends over 13 amino acids. Germline loops: CDR1 MDHEN, CDR2 SYDVKM. V lost 2 bases to trimming and J lost 1 base, with 6 bases between them. CDR3 coding DNA: TGTGCCAGCAGTTTAGGAGGGTCCTACGAGCAGTACTTC. Its protein is CASSLGGSYEQYF.

The chain employs TRBV7-9 and TRBJ2-5; D may be TRBD2 (5 bases). V was shortened by 5 bases and J by 2 bases, with 15 bases between the two germline ends. The CDR3 length is 15 residues. Germline CDR1 SEHNR, CDR2 FQNEAQ (reference sequence). The CDR3 region is CASSPRGPKQETQYF. The CDR3 DNA is TGTGCCAGCAGCCCAAGAGGGCCTAAACAAGAGACCCAGTACTTC.

This clone was counted once. This rearrangement joins TRBV27 to TRBJ1-6, with TRBD1 identical over 7 bases. This CDR3 region has 16 residues. J gave up 2 bases and V 0 bases, and 1 base lay outside the gene matches. In germline, CDR1 is MNHEY, CDR2 SMNVEV (reference sequence). DNA for the CDR3: TGTGCCAGCAGTTTATCTGGGACAGCCTATAATTCACCCCTCCACTTT. Protein product: CASSLSGTAYNSPLHF.

This rearrangement joins TRBV2 to TRBJ1-5; D possibly corresponds to TRBD1 (5 bases). Trimming stripped 2 bases from V and 0 bases from J, with 23 bases between. This CDR3 is built from 20 residues. CDR1 is SNHLY, CDR2 FYNNEI, per germline. CDR3 sequence reads: CASSEYGPGQGVYSNQPQHF. The DNA for the CDR3 is TGTGCCAGCAGTGAATATGGTCCTGGACAAGGAGTATATAGCAATCAGCCCCAGCATTTT.

This clone was detected once. The rearrangement uses TRBV4-2 and TRBJ1-1, with D uncertain. CDR1 and CDR2 from the germline V gene are LGHNA and YNFKEQ. The ends were cut back, 2 bases at V and 3 bases at J, with 7 bases in the middle. The CDR3 is 13 amino acids. The CDR3 sequence is CASSQHLYTEAFF. CDR3 DNA: TGTGCCAGCAGCCAACACTTGTACACTGAAGCTTTCTTT.

The V call is TRBV10-1, the J call TRBJ2-3, with a tentative D call TRBD2 (6 bases). Between the trimmed V and J ends, which lost 2 bases and 1 base, there was a span of 13 bases. The CDR3 loop spans 16 amino acids. From germline, CDR1 is WNHNN and CDR2 SYGVQD (reference sequence). CDR3 sequence (DNA): TGCGCCAGCAGTGAGCTTGCGGGACGGGGCACAGATACGCAGTATTTT. Translated: CASSELAGRGTDTQYF.

This clone was seen a few times. The V call is TRBV19, the J call TRBJ1-4; D gene uncertain. Germline V gives CDR1 LNHDA, CDR2 SQIVND (reference sequence). V was shortened by 5 bases and J by 8 bases, with 9 bases between the two germline ends. The CDR3 is 12 amino acids. This chain's CDR3 is CASSSAREKLFF. The CDR3 nucleotides read TGTGCCAGTAGTTCGGCTAGGGAAAAACTGTTTTTT.

The chain has TRBV30 and TRBJ1-2; weak D call: TRBD1 (5 bases). Trimming pared 5 bases from V and 1 base from J, leaving 17 bases between. Germline V gene sequence: CDR1 GTSNPN, CDR2 SVGIG (reference sequence). This CDR3 is built from 15 residues. The CDR3 DNA reads as TGTGCCTGGTCGTATAACCCAGGGTTTAACTATGGCTACACCTTC. Protein: CAWSYNPGFNYGYTF.

This clone was observed a single time. J is TRBJ2-2 and V is TRBV4-1; 7 bases fit TRBD1. Unmatched junction bases numbered 6, after V lost 0 bases and J lost 5 bases. Germline loops: CDR1 MGHRA, CDR2 YSYEKL. This CDR3 contains 16 residues. The CDR3 coding sequence is TGCGCCAGCAGCCAAGATAATAGGGGGCGAACCGGGGAGCTGTTTTTT. Amino acid sequence: CASSQDNRGRTGELFF.

J is TRBJ1-1 and V is TRBV5-1; maybe TRBD1 (5 bases). V lost 0 bases, J lost 5 bases, and 23 bases lay in between. The germline CDR1 and CDR2 sequences are SGHRS and YFSETQ. This CDR3 contains 18 residues. CDR3 sequence: CASSLGSGLWGGNTEAFF. CDR3 in DNA: TGCGCCAGCAGCTTGGGATCGGGGCTTTGGGGTGGAAATACTGAAGCTTTCTTT. The full variable domain, rest sourced from reference TRBV5-1 and TRBJ1-1, is KAGVTQTPRYLIKTRGQQVTLSCSPISGHRSVSWYQQTPGQGLQFLFEYFSETQRNKGNFPGRFSGRQFSNSRSEMNVSTLELGDSALYLCASSLGSGLWGGNTEAFFGQGTRLTVV.

The V call is TRBV7-9, the J call TRBJ1-3, with D perhaps matching TRBD1 (5 bases). The CDR3 is made up of 17 amino acids. Per germline, CDR1 SEHNR and CDR2 FQNEAQ (reference sequence). V was trimmed by 2 bases and J by 0 bases, leaving 14 bases between them. The CDR3 sequence: CASSLSRDGFSGNTIYF. The DNA of the CDR3 is TGTGCCAGCAGCTTAAGTCGGGACGGATTCTCTGGAAACACCATATATTTT.

The chain has TRBV6-1 and TRBJ1-4; the D gene is possibly TRBD1 (5 bases). Germline CDR1 is MNHNS and CDR2 is SASEGT. V shed 2 bases and J shed 5 bases, with 15 bases lying between them. The CDR3 has 16 residues. This chain's CDR3 is CASSELVRQLNEKLFF. Here the CDR3 DNA reads TGTGCCAGCAGTGAATTAGTCCGACAGCTAAATGAAAAACTGTTTTTT.

V usage is TRBV7-9 and J usage is TRBJ2-5; 10 bases fit TRBD1. This CDR3 is built from 14 residues. V was pared by 4 bases and J by 5 bases, with 4 bases of the junction left unmatched. Germline V gene data show CDR1 as SEHNR and CDR2 as FQNEAQ (reference sequence). The CDR3 loop is CASSWDRGLETQYF. In nucleotides, the CDR3 is TGTGCCAGCAGCTGGGACAGGGGATTGGAGACCCAGTACTTC.

This chain links TRBV28 with TRBJ1-3, with TRBD1 as a possible D gene (5 bases). The CDR3 has 14 residues. Germline CDR1 and CDR2: MDHEN and SYDVKM. V was pared by 10 bases and J by 0 bases, with 13 bases between. DNA for the CDR3: TGTGCCACCCGACAGCCATTCTCTGGAAACACCATATATTTT. This sequence encodes CATRQPFSGNTIYF.

The chain couples TRBV4-1 to TRBJ1-4; maybe TRBD1 (5 bases). Germline V gene lookup returns CDR1 MGHRA and CDR2 YSYEKL. The germline V and J ends were trimmed by 1 base and 9 bases, with 15 bases remaining between them. The CDR3 runs 15 residues. The CDR3 loop reads CASSQGAGSGKKLFF. As DNA, the CDR3 is TGCGCCAGCAGCCAAGGTGCAGGGTCTGGCAAAAAACTGTTTTTT.

V usage is TRBV7-6 and J usage is TRBJ2-5, with D perhaps matching TRBD2 (7 bases). The ends were cut back, 1 base at V and 5 bases at J, with 11 bases in the middle. Germline CDR1 reads SGHVS; CDR2 reads FNYEAQ. The CDR3 has 14 amino acids. The CDR3: CASSLGGGPETQYF. The CDR3 nucleotides are TGTGCCAGCAGCTTAGGGGGGGGCCCTGAGACCCAGTACTTC. The full variable domain, its missing parts supplied by reference TRBV7-6 and TRBJ2-5, is GAGVSQSPRYKVTKRGQDVALRCDPISGHVSLYWYRQALGQGPEFLTYFNYEAQQDKSGLPNDRFSAERPEGSISTLTIQRTEQRDSAMYRCASSLGGGPETQYFGPGTRLLVL.

The chain couples TRBV4-2 to TRBJ2-5; D remains unclear. The germline gives CDR1 LGHNA, CDR2 YNFKEQ. The CDR3 extends over 16 amino acids. V shed 0 bases and J shed 3 bases, with 14 bases lying between them. DNA of the CDR3: TGTGCCAGCAGCCAAGAGTGGCTCAGAAACAAAGAGACCCAGTACTTC. Protein product: CASSQEWLRNKETQYF.

V usage is TRBV1 and J usage is TRBJ2-5; the table's TRBD2 call for D was not verified on the DNA. TRBV1 is given as a pseudogene. The CDR3 runs to 14 residues. DNA for the CDR3: TGCACCAGCAGCCTTGGGCGGGGCAGGGAGACCCAGTACTTC. Translated, it gives CTSSLGRGRETQYF.

The genes are TRBV27 and TRBJ1-6, with D perhaps TRBD1 (6 bases). The CDR3 spans 14 residues. Germline CDR1 MNHEY, CDR2 SMNVEV (reference sequence). The V and J ends lost 2 bases and 5 bases respectively, with 7 bases between them. The CDR3 region is CASSLQGNNSPLHF. The CDR3 DNA follows: TGTGCCAGCAGTTTACAGGGGAATAATTCACCCCTCCACTTT.

In this sample, this clone turned up once. V is TRBV29-1 and J is TRBJ2-7; no firm D call. The length of the CDR3 is 12 residues. Germline V lookup: CDR1 SQVTM, CDR2 ANQGSEA. V was shortened by 0 bases and J by 4 bases, with 7 bases between the two germline ends. The CDR3 DNA is TGCAGCGTTGAAGATTACAGATACGAGCAGTACTTC. Translating it yields CSVEDYRYEQYF.

This chain uses TRBV29-1 with TRBJ1-2; tentatively, D is TRBD1 (5 bases). Trimming cost V 3 bases and J 5 bases, with 10 bases left between them. CDR1 and CDR2 (germline): SQVTM, ANQGSEA. The CDR3 contains 12 residues. The CDR3 sequence: CSVERQPYGYTF. CDR3 sequence (DNA): TGCAGCGTTGAGAGACAGCCGTATGGCTACACCTTC.

J is TRBJ1-2 and V is TRBV6-6, with D uncertain. This CDR3 spans 13 amino acids. CDR1 and CDR2 from the germline V gene are MNHNY and SVGAGI (reference sequence). Trimming took 5 bases from V and 6 from J, leaving 13 bases between them. The DNA of the CDR3 is TGTGCCAGCAGTCCGGTGCCTATGAATGGCTACACCTTC. It is translated as CASSPVPMNGYTF.

The chain couples TRBV13 to TRBJ2-7; either TRBD1 or TRBD2 may fit D (5 bases each). The CDR3 spans 15 residues. CDR1 is PRHDT and CDR2 is FYEKMQ in the germline V gene (reference sequence). The V end lost 4 bases, the J end lost 0 bases, and 13 bases lay between the germline ends. CDR3 in DNA: TGTGCCAGCAGCTACCGGGACGTAGGCTCCTACGAGCAGTACTTC. Residues: CASSYRDVGSYEQYF. The full variable domain, rest sourced from reference TRBV13 and TRBJ2-7, is AAGVIQSPRHLIKEKRETATLKCYPIPRHDTVYWYQQGPGQDPQFLISFYEKMQSDKGSIPDRFSAQQFSDYHSELNMSSLELGDSALYFCASSYRDVGSYEQYFGPGTRLTVT.

This clone has just one count. The junction and the germline gene differ at one end; a read error may be behind it. The V call is TRBV10-1, the J call TRBJ2-2; D not resolved. The CDR3 extends over 14 amino acids. CDR1 WNHNN and CDR2 SYGVQD come from the germline V gene (reference sequence). CDR3 sequence reads: CAGSGVRAAGELFF. DNA of the CDR3: TGCGCCGGCAGTGGGGTCCGGGCAGCCGGGGAGCTGTTTTTT.